This entry concerns a single TCR beta chain. Original methodology: Estimation of nucleated cell counts was performed using reference gene primer amplification. Some clones are missing from TCRdb's copy, which holds only in-frame ones; the method was immunoSEQ multiplex PCR. V, J and clone size derive from that table, while D and trimming were established from the DNA sequence. The repertoire holds 200,000 or so clones, with about 85% as singletons. These data come from a study of blood T cell repertoires in COVID-19. As for the study in general: Samples came from the United States, Italy and Spain, spanning acute and convalescent COVID-19. T cells, B-cell-depleted T cells, or PBMCs provided the cDNA or gDNA that served as material.

The source of this sequence is a man in his sixties or seventies with active or convalescent COVID-19. The sequencing input was peripheral blood.

CDR3 residues: CASGQYNSPLHF. The DNA of the CDR3 is TGTGCCAGCGGACAGTATAATTCACCCCTCCACTTT. The gene calls are TRBV6-6 and TRBJ1-6; D is possibly TRBD1 (6 bases). In germline, CDR1 is MNHNY, CDR2 SVGAGI (reference sequence). The CDR3 covers 12 residues. V dropped 8 bases and J dropped 4 bases, with 6 bases sitting between them.